What follows are 31 T cell receptor beta chains derived from one specimen sequenced in a study of OX40 agonist ivuxolimab in advanced cancers. To prepare the library, the immunoSEQ multiplex PCR assay was applied. The source is immuneACCESS, and TCRdb retained only in-frame sequences with V and J called. Part of the clones is not carried over; for the studies checked, unresolved V genes explain less than half of this, and the remainder is unexplained. The sample records about 61,000 clones, less than 90% of which are singletons. Around 3.4% of the sample belongs to the ten largest clones. Sample: CD4+ or CD8+ T cells sorted from blood, taken in a trial of the OX40 agonist ivuxolimab. The origin of the receptors is an adult with an advanced solid tumor such as melanoma, head and neck, liver or kidney cancer.

The chain joins TRBV18 to TRBJ2-7, with 8 positions matching TRBD2. The trim removed 4 bases at V and 6 bases at J, leaving 14 bases unmatched. The CDR3 contains 16 residues. From germline, CDR1 is KGHSH and CDR2 LQKENI. The CDR3 DNA follows: TGTGCCAGCTCACAGGGGGAGCGGGGGTTACCCCTCGAGCAGTACTTC. Translating it yields CASSQGERGLPLEQYF.

The chain couples TRBV4-1 to TRBJ2-7, with D perhaps TRBD2 (5 bases). V gave up 1 base and J gave up 6 bases, with 16 bases separating them. Germline V lookup: CDR1 MGHRA, CDR2 YSYEKL. This CDR3 is 15 amino acids long. Here the CDR3 reads CASSQGFFGDGEQYF. CDR3 DNA sequence: TGCGCCAGCAGCCAAGGCTTCTTCGGGGATGGCGAGCAGTACTTC.

The sample holds a few counts of this clone. DNA of the CDR3: TGTGCCAGCAGCCCCGGAAGGGGGGCCACCGGGGAGCTGTTTTTT. This codes for CASSPGRGATGELFF. The chain employs TRBV4-2 and TRBJ2-2; D possibly matches TRBD1 or TRBD2 (6 bases each). The CDR3 runs 15 residues. The germline V gene has CDR1 LGHNA and CDR2 YNFKEQ. V dropped 4 bases and J dropped 4 bases, with 13 bases sitting between them.

The chain recombines TRBV6-5 with TRBJ2-1, with 8 bases that match TRBD2. CDR3 length: 15 amino acids. After removal of 5 bases from V and 8 bases from J, the junction contained 11 bases not matched to a gene. CDR1 MNHEY and CDR2 SVGAGI come from the germline V gene. The CDR3 region is CASSLLAVGSYEQFF. Written as DNA, the CDR3 is TGTGCCAGCAGTCTACTAGCGGTCGGCTCTTATGAGCAGTTCTTC.

In its sample, this clone was seen a few times. This rearrangement joins TRBV18 to TRBJ1-1, with D maybe TRBD1 (5 bases). V lost 4 bases to trimming and J lost 3 bases, with 15 bases between them. CDR3 length: 15 residues. The germline V gene encodes CDR1 KGHSH and CDR2 LQKENI. The CDR3 bases are TGTGCCAGCTCACTAGGACGCCCAGGGTACACTGAAGCTTTCTTT. It is translated as CASSLGRPGYTEAFF.

The sample holds one count of this clone. The chain has TRBV10-1 and TRBJ2-1, with TRBD1 identical over 10 bases. The CDR3 extends over 17 amino acids. Trimming cost V 5 bases and J 0 bases; bases outside gene matches: 7. Germline-derived CDR1 and CDR2 are WNHNN and SYGVQD (reference sequence). CDR3 nucleotides: TGCGCCAGCAGTTTTGGACAGGGGGATTTCTCCTACAATGAGCAGTTCTTC. Amino acids: CASSFGQGDFSYNEQFF.

The rearrangement joins TRBV15 to TRBJ2-1; TRBD1 aligns across 7 bases. CDR3 length: 17 amino acids. Per the germline V gene, CDR1 is LNHNV and CDR2 is YYDKDF (reference sequence). The trim removed 0 bases at V and 10 bases at J, leaving 15 bases unmatched. The CDR3 region is CATSRDLGDRLKMEQFF. The CDR3 region has the DNA TGTGCCACCAGCAGAGATCTGGGGGACAGACTAAAAATGGAGCAGTTCTTC. Complete variable domain (other parts from reference TRBV15 and TRBJ2-1): DAMVIQNPRYQVTQFGKPVTLSCSQTLNHNVMYWYQQKSSQAPKLLFHYYDKDFNNEADTPDNFQSRRPNTSFCFLDIRSPGLGDTAMYLCATSRDLGDRLKMEQFFGPGTRLTVL.

The gene calls are TRBV11-3 and TRBJ2-5; 15 bases map to TRBD2. Germline V gene data show CDR1 as SGHNT and CDR2 as YENEEA. V lost 6 bases to trimming and J lost 2 bases; unmatched junction nucleotides: 4. This CDR3 has 16 residues. CDR3 nucleotide sequence: TGTGCCAGCAGGGGGACTAGCGGGGGGCCGCAAGAGACCCAGTACTTC. The encoded protein is CASRGTSGGPQETQYF.

V usage is TRBV7-3 and J usage is TRBJ2-5; D not resolved. This CDR3 has 13 amino acids. Trimming cost V 3 bases and J 4 bases, with 9 bases left between them. Germline V gene data show CDR1 as SGHTA and CDR2 as FQGTGA. CDR3 sequence (DNA): TGTGCCAGCAGCTTTAACTTATTAGAGACCCAGTACTTC. Translation gives CASSFNLLETQYF. Full variable domain (remainder filled in from reference TRBV7-3 and TRBJ2-5): GAGVSQTPSNKVTEKGKYVELRCDPISGHTALYWYRQSLGQGPEFLIYFQGTGAADDSGLPNDRFFAVRPEGSVSTLKIQRTERGDSAVYLCASSFNLLETQYFGPGTRLLVL.

The chain is built from TRBV12-5 and TRBJ1-1; D call uncertain. Germline CDR1 reads LGHNT; CDR2 reads FRNRAP. V was cut by 6 bases and J by 9 bases, with 14 bases left in between. This CDR3 has 12 residues. This chain's CDR3 is CASGISGSQAFF. In DNA form, the CDR3 reads TGTGCTAGTGGGATATCAGGTTCTCAAGCTTTCTTT.

Only a few counts were recorded for this clone. CDR3 residues: CASSTETQYF. CDR3 coding DNA: TGTGCCAGCTCTACAGAGACCCAGTACTTC. The chain joins TRBV2 to TRBJ2-5; unclear D gene. CDR1 is SNHLY, CDR2 FYNNEI, per germline. The CDR3 has 10 amino acids. Deletions cut 8 bases from V and 4 bases from J, with 5 bases between.

The rearrangement joins TRBV7-2 to TRBJ1-5; possible D gene TRBD1, 5 bases. Trimming cost V 3 bases and J 5 bases, with 20 bases left between them. This CDR3 has 17 amino acids. In germline, CDR1 is SGHTA, CDR2 FQGNSA. The CDR3 region is CASSLFSGPGSYQPQHF. CDR3 nucleotide sequence: TGTGCCAGCAGCTTGTTTTCAGGGCCGGGGTCCTATCAGCCCCAGCATTTT. The full variable domain, in which reference TRBV7-2 and TRBJ1-5 provide the parts outside the CDR3, is GAGVSQSPSNKVTEKGKDVELRCDPISGHTALYWYRQSLGQGLEFLIYFQGNSAPDKSGLPSDRFSAERTGGSVSTLTIQRTQQEDSAVYLCASSLFSGPGSYQPQHFGDGTRLSIL.

The V and J genes are TRBV6-5 and TRBJ1-2, with 8 positions matching TRBD1. Trimming cost V 1 base and J 3 bases; bases outside gene matches: 7. The V gene's germline CDR1 is MNHEY and CDR2 SVGAGI. The CDR3 sequence is 16 residues long. CDR3 protein: CASSYWQGAMDYGYTF. DNA of the CDR3: TGTGCCAGCAGTTACTGGCAGGGGGCTATGGACTATGGCTACACCTTC.

The V gene is TRBV11-1, the J gene TRBJ2-1; possibly TRBD1 or TRBD2 for D (5 bases each). Germline V gives CDR1 SGHAT, CDR2 FQDESV (reference sequence). This CDR3 is 16 amino acids long. V lost 7 bases and J 9 bases, leaving 25 bases between the germline ends. In nucleotides, the CDR3 is TGTGCCAGCACCGACCCCTACGGGGCCCCTGGTAGTGAGCAGTTCTTC. Encoded protein: CASTDPYGAPGSEQFF.

The rearrangement uses TRBV6-6 and TRBJ2-7, with D perhaps matching TRBD1 or TRBD2 (6 bases each). CDR1 and CDR2 from the germline V gene are MNHNY and SVGAGI (reference sequence). The CDR3 totals 15 residues. V dropped 5 bases and J dropped 1 base, with 15 bases sitting between them. CDR3 sequence (DNA): TGTGCCAGCAGTCGTAAGGGGGGCGGGTCCTACGAGCAGTACTTC. Residues: CASSRKGGGSYEQYF.

The chain combines TRBV19 with TRBJ1-5; 7 nucleotides agree with TRBD1. The V gene end was trimmed by 3 bases and the J gene end by 0 bases; junction bases not matched to a gene: 5. Germline V CDR1 and CDR2: LNHDA, SQIVND (reference sequence). This CDR3 is 16 amino acids long. CDR3 region: CASSIAGQLSNQPQHF. The CDR3 region has the DNA TGTGCCAGTAGTATCGCGGGACAGCTTAGCAATCAGCCCCAGCATTTT.

The J gene is TRBJ2-7, the V gene TRBV18; 9 nucleotides line up with TRBD1. V was pared by 5 bases and J by 4 bases, with 9 bases of the junction left unmatched. The CDR3 totals 15 residues. Germline V CDR1 and CDR2: KGHSH, LQKENI. This chain's CDR3 is CASSAGGQGIYEQYF. CDR3 in DNA: TGTGCCAGCTCAGCCGGGGGACAGGGCATTTACGAGCAGTACTTC. Full variable domain (missing parts from reference TRBV18 and TRBJ2-7): NAGVMQNPRHLVRRRGQEARLRCSPMKGHSHVYWYRQLPEEGLKFMVYLQKENIIDESGMPKERFSAEFPKEGPSILRIQQVVRGDSAAYFCASSAGGQGIYEQYFGPGTRLTVT.

A single count supports this clone. The chain joins TRBV7-3 to TRBJ2-5, with 13 bases lining up with TRBD2. The length of the CDR3 is 15 residues. The V gene end was trimmed by 5 bases and the J gene end by 3 bases; junction bases not matched to a gene: 3. The germline CDR1 and CDR2 sequences are SGHTA and FQGTGA. The CDR3 here is CASSGGLAGEETQYF. The CDR3 DNA sequence: TGTGCCAGCAGCGGCGGACTAGCGGGGGAAGAGACCCAGTACTTC.

The V gene is TRBV29-1, the J gene TRBJ2-4, with 7 nucleotides matching TRBD2. The CDR3 sequence is 12 residues long. V gave up 3 bases and J gave up 4 bases; unmatched junction bases: 0. CDR1 is SQVTM and CDR2 is ANQGSEA in the germline V gene. The CDR3 spells CSVEGGKNIQYF. CDR3 nucleotides: TGCAGCGTTGAGGGAGGGAAAAACATTCAGTACTTC.

Only a few counts were recorded for this clone. The chain uses TRBV5-1 and TRBJ2-2, with D maybe TRBD2 (5 bases). Germline lookup yields CDR1 SGHRS and CDR2 YFSETQ. This CDR3 contains 13 residues. V was shortened by 4 bases and J by 6 bases, with 10 bases between the two germline ends. CDR3 sequence reads: CASSPTEAGELFF. The CDR3 nucleotides read TGCGCCAGCAGCCCCACGGAGGCCGGGGAGCTGTTTTTT.

This clone was recorded only once. The CDR3 does not close with the conserved phenylalanine or tryptophan, likely indicating a read error. The DNA is omitted, as the CDR3 cannot be located on it reliably, and the CDR3 follows TCRdb's listing. This chain uses TRBV7-9 with TRBJ1-2; no check of the table's D call, TRBD1, against the DNA was made. A total of 12 residues make up the CDR3, ends included. The V gene's germline CDR1 is SEHNR and CDR2 FQNEAQ (reference sequence). The CDR3 region is CASSLDQGGLLV.

There are a few counts of this clone. The chain combines TRBV7-3 with TRBJ2-2; 7 nucleotides match TRBD2. CDR3 length: 15 amino acids. Trimming removed 2 bases from V and 5 bases from J; junction bases left unmatched: 5. Germline CDR1 reads SGHTA; CDR2 reads FQGTGA. The CDR3 DNA sequence: TGTGCCAGCAGCTTAGTCCGGGGAGGGACCGGGGAGCTGTTTTTT. Its translation: CASSLVRGGTGELFF.

The genes are TRBV19 and TRBJ2-1; D not resolved. V gave up 9 bases and J gave up 3 bases, with 12 bases separating them. CDR3 length equals 13 residues. Germline V gene sequence: CDR1 LNHDA, CDR2 SQIVND (reference sequence). CDR3 sequence: CARVLFLYNEQFF. The DNA for the CDR3 is TGTGCCAGGGTCCTGTTTCTCTACAATGAGCAGTTCTTC. Full variable domain (outside the CDR3, taken from reference TRBV19 and TRBJ2-1): DGGITQSPKYLFRKEGQNVTLSCEQNLNHDAMYWYRQDPGQGLRLIYYSQIVNDFQKGDIAEGYSVSREKKESFPLTVTSAQKNPTAFYLCARVLFLYNEQFFGPGTRLTVL.

This chain connects TRBV5-1 to TRBJ1-1; D not certain. CDR3 size: 13 residues. Trimming took 1 base from V and 3 from J, leaving 7 bases between them. From germline, CDR1 is SGHRS and CDR2 YFSETQ. CDR3 residues: CASSLIGDTEAFF. As DNA, the CDR3 is TGCGCCAGCAGCTTGATCGGGGACACTGAAGCTTTCTTT.

This rearrangement joins TRBV9 to TRBJ1-2; D not certain. The germline CDR1 and CDR2 sequences are SGDLS and YYNGEE. CDR3 size: 11 residues. Between the trimmed V and J ends, which lost 2 bases and 7 bases, there was a span of 6 bases. The CDR3, as DNA: TGTGCCAGCAGCGTTGACTCTGGCTACACCTTC. Encoded protein: CASSVDSGYTF.

In regard to this clone: At one of its ends the junction is not consistent with the germline gene, which may arise from a read error. This rearrangement joins TRBV7-7 to TRBJ2-2; TRBD1 matches 9 bases. Germline CDR1 is SSHAT and CDR2 is FNYEAQ (reference sequence). CDR3 size: 16 residues. CDR3 in amino acids: CASSRLQGAGTGELFF. The CDR3 coding sequence is TGTGCTAGCAGCCGGTTACAGGGGGCCGGCACCGGGGAGCTGTTTTTT.

The chain recombines TRBV7-3 with TRBJ2-3; possible D gene TRBD1, 7 bases. The CDR3 spans 16 residues. Per the germline V gene, CDR1 is SGHTA and CDR2 is FQGTGA. V was cut by 4 bases and J by 8 bases, with 22 bases left in between. Written as DNA, the CDR3 is TGTGCCAGCAGCTCCCAGGGGGGCATTACTCCATCTACGCAGTATTTT. This gives the protein CASSSQGGITPSTQYF.

Within the sample, this clone is medium-sized. The chain carries TRBV15 and TRBJ1-6, with D perhaps matching TRBD1 (5 bases). The CDR3 has 14 amino acids. The germline V and J ends were trimmed by 1 base and 7 bases, with 8 bases remaining between them. The germline gives CDR1 LNHNV, CDR2 YYDKDF (reference sequence). The CDR3 region is CATSRVGGNSPLHF. CDR3 in DNA: TGTGCCACCAGCAGAGTCGGGGGGAATTCACCCCTCCACTTT.

By share of the sample, this clone is medium-sized. CDR3 in DNA: TGCGCCAGCAGCTCAGGCTACCGTCCTAACACCGGGGAGCTGTTTTTT. It translates to CASSSGYRPNTGELFF. The chain links TRBV5-1 to TRBJ2-2; D is unresolved. This CDR3 is built from 16 residues. V lost 3 bases, J lost 2 bases, and 14 bases lay in between. The germline V gene encodes CDR1 SGHRS and CDR2 YFSETQ.

This chain connects TRBV28 to TRBJ1-5; TRBD1 matches 7 bases. Trimming at V came to 5 bases and at J to 4 bases, leaving 11 bases not matched to a gene. This CDR3 region has 16 residues. Germline-derived CDR1 and CDR2 are MDHEN and SYDVKM. CDR3 loop: CASSPLLQGGNQPQHF. CDR3 in DNA: TGTGCCAGCAGTCCCCTCCTCCAGGGGGGAAATCAGCCCCAGCATTTT.

Concerning this clone: One junction end does not reproduce the germline sequence, and a read error may be involved. The chain recombines TRBV2 with TRBJ1-2, with D uncertain. Germline assignment: CDR1 SNHLY and CDR2 FYNNEI. The length of the CDR3 is 13 residues. This CDR3 reads CASSELPSMARTF. For the CDR3, the DNA is TGTGCCAGTAGTGAACTCCCTTCCATGGCTCGCACCTTC.